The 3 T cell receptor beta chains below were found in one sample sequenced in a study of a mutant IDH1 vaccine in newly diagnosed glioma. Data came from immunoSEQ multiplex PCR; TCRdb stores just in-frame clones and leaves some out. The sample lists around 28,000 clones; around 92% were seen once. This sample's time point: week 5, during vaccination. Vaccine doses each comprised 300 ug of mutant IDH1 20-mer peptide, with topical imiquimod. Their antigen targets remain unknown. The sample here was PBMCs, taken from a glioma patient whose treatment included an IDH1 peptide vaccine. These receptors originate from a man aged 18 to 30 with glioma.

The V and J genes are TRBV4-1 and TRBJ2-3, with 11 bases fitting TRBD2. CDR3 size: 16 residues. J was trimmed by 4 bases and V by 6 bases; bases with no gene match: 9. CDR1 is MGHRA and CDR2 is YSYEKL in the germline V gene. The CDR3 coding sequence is TGCGCCAGCAGACAACCCGGGACTAGCGGAGCAGATACGCAGTATTTT. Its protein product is CASRQPGTSGADTQYF.

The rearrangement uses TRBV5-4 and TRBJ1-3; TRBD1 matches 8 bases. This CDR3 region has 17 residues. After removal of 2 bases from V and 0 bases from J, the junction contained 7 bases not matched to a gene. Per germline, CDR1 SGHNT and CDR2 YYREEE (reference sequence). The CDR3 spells CASSFALTGGSGNTIYF. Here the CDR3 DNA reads TGTGCCAGCAGCTTCGCTCTCACAGGGGGCTCTGGAAACACCATATATTTT.

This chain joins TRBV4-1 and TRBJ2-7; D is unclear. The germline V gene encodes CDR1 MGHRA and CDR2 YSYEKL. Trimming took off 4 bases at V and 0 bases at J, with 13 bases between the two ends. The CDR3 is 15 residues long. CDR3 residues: CASSLAASTSYEQYF. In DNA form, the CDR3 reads TGCGCCAGCAGCCTCGCTGCGTCTACCTCCTACGAGCAGTACTTC.